This T cell receptor (beta chain) is from a study of neurological immune-mediated disorders. TCRdb used MiXCR to reprocess the 5' RACE reads, holding one entry per CDR3 protein. The profile shows about 46,000 distinct CDR3 sequences, roughly 2% of them singletons. This clonotype was seen repeatedly, ten times or more. CDR1 is SGHTA and CDR2 is FQGNSA in the germline V gene. V was pared by 1 base and J by 1 base, with 7 bases between. CDR3 length equals 14 residues. The source material was PBMCs. The receptor was derived from a woman in her thirties or forties with multiple sclerosis. The chain uses TRBV7-2 and TRBJ1-1; D unresolved. The CDR3 nucleotides read TGTGCCAGCAGCTTAGGACTGAAGAACACTGAAGCTTTCTTT. Amino acids: CASSLGLKNTEAFF.